Included here is one TCR beta chain sequence, with context. Its target is not known. Cells designated naive CD8 were CD45RO-negative and were positively selected for CCR7, with terminally differentiated effector memory CD45RA+ cells excluded. Repertoires were generated with immunoSEQ multiplex PCR, while TCRdb's copy carries only in-frame clones and drops some. Of 600,000 or so clones in the sample, more than 95% were seen once. The length of the CDR3 is 16 residues. In germline, CDR1 is SEHNR, CDR2 FQNEAQ (reference sequence). J gave up 2 bases and V 3 bases, and 4 bases lay outside the gene matches. The data stem from a study of shared clonotypes between healthy human individuals. About the research overall: Each donor's CD8 memory used one plate, CD8 naive two, each CD4 subset three. General study points: Collection of samples was limited to blood; tissue repertoires likely differ. A generally larger estimated richness was seen in naive subsets than in memory subsets.

J is TRBJ2-5 and V is TRBV7-9; 12 bases are a match to TRBD2. The sample consisted of naive CD8+ T cells sorted from blood. This clonotype originated in a man aged 25-45 years in good health. CDR3 bases: TGTGCCAGCAGCTTTCCCCTAGCGGGAGGGCAAGAGACCCAGTACTTC. This gives the protein CASSFPLAGGQETQYF.